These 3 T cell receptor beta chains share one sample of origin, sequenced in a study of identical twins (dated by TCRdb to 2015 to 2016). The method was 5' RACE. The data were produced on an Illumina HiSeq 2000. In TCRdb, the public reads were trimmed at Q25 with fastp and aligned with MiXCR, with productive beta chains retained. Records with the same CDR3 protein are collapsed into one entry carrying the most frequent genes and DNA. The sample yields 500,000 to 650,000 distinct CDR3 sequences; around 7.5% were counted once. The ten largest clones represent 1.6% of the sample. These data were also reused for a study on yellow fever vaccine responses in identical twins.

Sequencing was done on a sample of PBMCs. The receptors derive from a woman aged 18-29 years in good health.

Written as DNA, the CDR3 is TGTGCCACCAGCAGAGATCCCCAGCCTTCCTACGAGCAGTACTTC. This sequence encodes CATSRDPQPSYEQYF. The chain has TRBV15 and TRBJ2-7; D is ambiguous. The germline V gene encodes CDR1 LNHNV and CDR2 YYDKDF (reference sequence). V was shortened by 0 bases and J by 1 base, with 10 bases between the two germline ends. The CDR3 consists of 15 residues.

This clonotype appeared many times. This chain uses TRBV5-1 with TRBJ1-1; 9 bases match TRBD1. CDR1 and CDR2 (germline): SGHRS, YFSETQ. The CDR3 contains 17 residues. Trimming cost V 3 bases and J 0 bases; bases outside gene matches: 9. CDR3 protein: CASSSTGTGRMNTEAFF. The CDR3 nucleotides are TGCGCCAGCAGCTCTACCGGGACAGGGAGGATGAACACTGAAGCTTTCTTT. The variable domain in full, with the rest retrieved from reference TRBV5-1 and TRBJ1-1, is KAGVTQTPRYLIKTRGQQVTLSCSPISGHRSVSWYQQTPGQGLQFLFEYFSETQRNKGNFPGRFSGRQFSNSRSEMNVSTLELGDSALYLCASSSTGTGRMNTEAFFGQGTRLTVV.

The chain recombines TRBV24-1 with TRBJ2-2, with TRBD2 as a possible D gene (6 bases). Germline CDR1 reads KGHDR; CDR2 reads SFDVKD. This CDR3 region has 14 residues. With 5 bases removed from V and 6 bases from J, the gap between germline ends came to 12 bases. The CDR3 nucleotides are TGTGCCACCAGTGGGGGCGGGACGGCCGGGGAGCTGTTTTTT. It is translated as CATSGGGTAGELFF.